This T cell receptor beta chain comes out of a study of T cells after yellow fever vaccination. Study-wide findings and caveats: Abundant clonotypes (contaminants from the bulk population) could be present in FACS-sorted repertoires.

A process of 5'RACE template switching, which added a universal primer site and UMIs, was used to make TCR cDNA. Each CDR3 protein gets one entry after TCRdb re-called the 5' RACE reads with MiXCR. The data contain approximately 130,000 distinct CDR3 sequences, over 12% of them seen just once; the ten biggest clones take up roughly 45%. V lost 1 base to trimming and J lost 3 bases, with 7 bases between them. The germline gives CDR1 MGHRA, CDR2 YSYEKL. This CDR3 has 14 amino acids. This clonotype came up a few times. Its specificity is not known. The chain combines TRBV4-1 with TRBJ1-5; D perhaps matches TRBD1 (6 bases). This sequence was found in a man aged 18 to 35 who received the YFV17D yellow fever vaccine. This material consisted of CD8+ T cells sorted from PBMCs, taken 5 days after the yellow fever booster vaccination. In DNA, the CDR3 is TGCGCCAGCAGCCAAGGGACAGACAATCAGCCCCAGCATTTT. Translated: CASSQGTDNQPQHF.